This T cell receptor beta chain was sequenced for a study of cytomegalovirus exposure and HLA in healthy donors. The CDR3 length is 12 residues. Trimming took off 7 bases at V and 5 bases at J, with 11 bases between the two ends. The germline V gene has CDR1 MNHNY and CDR2 SVGAGI (reference sequence). The PCR made use of 60 Vbeta and 13 Jbeta primers. The protocol was immunoSEQ multiplex PCR, while the TCRdb copy is restricted to in-frame clones and leaves out a portion. Counted here are some 170,000 clones, 75% to 85% occurring once; the ten biggest clones make up about 10%. Specimen: PBMCs. This clonotype was obtained from a man between 50 and 59 years old in good health and CMV-seropositive. V is TRBV6-6 and J is TRBJ1-2; TRBD1 might be the D (5 bases). The CDR3 bases are TGTGCCAGCACCATGGCAGGGTATGGCTACACCTTC. This codes for CASTMAGYGYTF.